One sample yielded the 24 T cell receptor beta chains listed below, sequenced in a study of cytomegalovirus exposure and HLA in healthy donors. 13 Jbeta primers and 60 Vbeta primers were used for the PCR. TCRdb's copy holds only in-frame clones and misses some; the assay was immunoSEQ multiplex PCR. The sample carries over 110,000 clones, roughly 74% recorded once. Specimen: PBMCs. These receptors came from a woman in her thirties or forties in good health and CMV-seropositive.

CDR3: CASSPRLAGIYEQYF. The DNA of the CDR3 is TGTGCCAGCTCACCAAGGCTAGCGGGCATCTACGAGCAGTACTTC. The chain combines TRBV18 with TRBJ2-7; 8 bases line up with TRBD2. The junction had 6 bases not matched to a gene; V was cut back by 2 bases and J by 3 bases. The CDR3 consists of 15 residues. The germline gives CDR1 KGHSH, CDR2 LQKENI.

This chain uses TRBV5-1 with TRBJ2-1; no clear D. Trimming removed 1 base from V and 0 bases from J, with 8 bases in between. Germline V gives CDR1 SGHRS, CDR2 YFSETQ. This CDR3 spans 15 amino acids. CDR3 nucleotides: TGCGCCAGCAGCTTGACTGCGAGCTCCTACAATGAGCAGTTCTTC. Translation: CASSLTASSYNEQFF.

This chain connects TRBV27 to TRBJ1-2; 7 nucleotides agree with TRBD1. CDR1 is MNHEY and CDR2 is SMNVEV in the germline V gene (reference sequence). The CDR3 spans 16 residues. V dropped 5 bases and J dropped 3; count of bases not matched to a gene: 12. The CDR3 nucleotides are TGTGCCAGCAGTAAGGACAGGTCCTTGAAGGACTATGGCTACACCTTC. This translates into CASSKDRSLKDYGYTF.

The rearrangement uses TRBV2 and TRBJ1-1; a weak D match, TRBD1 (5 bases). In germline, CDR1 is SNHLY, CDR2 FYNNEI. Trimming cost V 2 bases and J 10 bases, with 17 bases left between them. CDR3 size: 14 residues. The CDR3 DNA sequence: TGTGCCAGCAGTGAAAGGGGCAATCTAAACGGAGCTTTCTTT. It codes for CASSERGNLNGAFF.

The chain recombines TRBV28 with TRBJ2-7, with D possibly TRBD1 on 6 matching bases. The germline gives CDR1 MDHEN, CDR2 SYDVKM. Deletions cut 2 bases from V and 7 bases from J, with 9 bases between. This CDR3 has 12 amino acids. CDR3 DNA: TGTGCCAGCAGTTTACGAAGGGGGGAGCAGTACTTC. This translates into CASSLRRGEQYF.

The chain employs TRBV11-2 and TRBJ2-7; the match to TRBD2 covers 12 bases. V trimming: 5 bases; J trimming: 3 bases; junction bases outside the gene matches: 5. CDR1 is SGHAT and CDR2 is FQNNGV in the germline V gene. CDR3 length equals 15 residues. The CDR3 sequence: CASSNGLAGRYEQYF. CDR3 DNA: TGTGCCAGCAGCAACGGACTAGCGGGACGCTACGAGCAGTACTTC.

This clone was counted between two and nine times. The rearrangement joins TRBV19 to TRBJ1-4; the match to TRBD1 covers 7 bases. This CDR3 is 18 amino acids long. The V segment lost 3 bases and the J segment 4 bases; nucleotides outside the gene matches: 14. Per the germline V gene, CDR1 is LNHDA and CDR2 is SQIVND (reference sequence). DNA of the CDR3: TGTGCCAGTAGTATGAGGGTCGGCAGGGGGAGTCATAATGAAAAACTGTTTTTT. This codes for CASSMRVGRGSHNEKLFF.

The chain couples TRBV29-1 to TRBJ2-5, with TRBD1 identical over 7 bases. The CDR3 runs 14 residues. Germline V CDR1 and CDR2: SQVTM, ANQGSEA. The V gene end was trimmed by 3 bases and the J gene end by 2 bases; junction bases not matched to a gene: 6. The CDR3 loop is CSVEGQRLQETQYF. The CDR3 DNA sequence: TGCAGCGTTGAGGGACAGCGCTTACAAGAGACCCAGTACTTC.

The sample holds a few counts of this clone. The rearrangement joins TRBV19 to TRBJ2-1; 8 bases agree with TRBD2. The CDR3 has 16 residues. The germline V gene has CDR1 LNHDA and CDR2 SQIVND (reference sequence). After removal of 7 bases from V and 0 bases from J, the junction contained 8 bases not matched to a gene. In DNA form, the CDR3 reads TGTGCCAGTAAACTTAGCGGGGCCAGCTCCTACAATGAGCAGTTCTTC. This gives the protein CASKLSGASSYNEQFF.

The V and J genes are TRBV28 and TRBJ2-7; TRBD2 is a possible D gene (6 bases). Trimming pared 5 bases from V and 3 bases from J, leaving 14 bases between. Germline-derived CDR1 and CDR2 are MDHEN and SYDVKM. CDR3 size: 14 residues. CDR3 bases: TGTGCCAGCAGTATGACCGGGACTGGCTACGAGCAGTACTTC. As protein: CASSMTGTGYEQYF.

The chain is built from TRBV20-1 and TRBJ2-5; D gene ambiguous. Near its end, the DNA agrees better with TRBJ2-7, so the J call may be wrong. Germline CDR1 reads DFQATT; CDR2 reads SNEGSKA (reference sequence). The CDR3 is made up of 11 amino acids. CDR3 sequence reads: CSARGSYEQYF. Here the CDR3 DNA reads TGCAGTGCTAGAGGGAGCTACGAGCAGTACTTC.

The chain links TRBV5-1 to TRBJ2-1, with 9 bases identical to TRBD2. The germline V gene has CDR1 SGHRS and CDR2 YFSETQ. The CDR3 consists of 13 residues. V lost 5 bases, J lost 4 bases, and 1 base stayed unmatched. As DNA, the CDR3 is TGCGCCAGCAGGACTAGCGGATACAATGAGCAGTTCTTC. Amino acid sequence: CASRTSGYNEQFF.

The chain has TRBV5-1 and TRBJ2-3, with 8 bases matching TRBD1. This CDR3 region has 17 residues. Looked up from germline, CDR1 is SGHRS and CDR2 is YFSETQ. J was trimmed by 0 bases and V by 0 bases; bases with no gene match: 6. The CDR3 DNA follows: TGCGCCAGCAGCTTGGCACTCAGGGGGCGTAGCACAGATACGCAGTATTTT. Its protein product is CASSLALRGRSTDTQYF. Full variable domain (remainder filled in from reference TRBV5-1 and TRBJ2-3): KAGVTQTPRYLIKTRGQQVTLSCSPISGHRSVSWYQQTPGQGLQFLFEYFSETQRNKGNFPGRFSGRQFSNSRSEMNVSTLELGDSALYLCASSLALRGRSTDTQYFGPGTRLTVL.

This chain links TRBV28 with TRBJ2-7, with 8 bases aligning to TRBD1. The germline V gene encodes CDR1 MDHEN and CDR2 SYDVKM. The CDR3 contains 13 residues. The V segment lost 7 bases and the J segment 0 bases; nucleotides outside the gene matches: 2. The CDR3 sequence is CASTTGGSYEQYF. In nucleotides, the CDR3 is TGTGCCAGCACTACAGGGGGCTCCTACGAGCAGTACTTC.

V and J are TRBV29-1 and TRBJ2-5; D possibly corresponds to TRBD2 (6 bases). V shed 6 bases and J shed 5 bases, with 13 bases lying between them. The length of the CDR3 is 12 residues. Germline V lookup: CDR1 SQVTM, CDR2 ANQGSEA. The CDR3 loop is CSVGGDWETQYF. The CDR3 DNA follows: TGCAGCGTCGGAGGGGATTGGGAGACCCAGTACTTC.

The CDR3 region has the DNA TGCGCCAGCAGCTTAGAGGGGGCGGCGACAGATACGCAGTATTTT. This sequence encodes CASSLEGAATDTQYF. The chain uses TRBV5-1 and TRBJ2-3; 7 nucleotides line up with TRBD1. Trimming removed 2 bases from V and 3 bases from J; junction bases left unmatched: 6. This CDR3 region has 15 residues. Germline lookup yields CDR1 SGHRS and CDR2 YFSETQ.

In regard to this clone: One junction end does not reproduce the germline sequence, and a read error may be involved. CDR3 sequence reads: CSSSRSGSVSYEQYF. The CDR3 DNA reads TGTTCCAGCAGCCGTAGCGGGAGTGTCTCCTACGAGCAGTACTTC. V and J are TRBV7-9 and TRBJ2-7; 9 bases map to TRBD2. Per germline, CDR1 SEHNR and CDR2 FQNEAQ (reference sequence). The CDR3 is made up of 15 amino acids.

This clone showed up just a few times. The V and J genes are TRBV7-8 and TRBJ1-5, with TRBD1 matching over 7 bases. The CDR3 loop spans 14 amino acids. Germline-derived CDR1 and CDR2 are SGHVS and FQNEAQ. Trimming at V came to 6 bases and at J to 2 bases, leaving 4 bases not matched to a gene. CDR3 amino acids: CASRSGQGNQPQHF. CDR3 nucleotide sequence: TGTGCCAGCAGATCCGGACAGGGCAATCAGCCCCAGCATTTT.

This chain connects TRBV28 to TRBJ1-5; 9 bases are a match to TRBD1. Trimming cost V 2 bases and J 3 bases; bases outside gene matches: 2. The length of the CDR3 is 15 residues. CDR1 and CDR2 (germline): MDHEN, SYDVKM. CDR3: CASSLTGGINQPQHF. The CDR3 DNA follows: TGTGCCAGCAGTTTAACAGGGGGCATCAATCAGCCCCAGCATTTT.

This chain connects TRBV7-9 to TRBJ2-5; TRBD1 aligns across 8 bases. This CDR3 has 14 amino acids. Losses at the gene ends were 6 bases for V and 5 bases for J; bases not matched to a gene: 8. CDR1 and CDR2 from the germline V gene are SEHNR and FQNEAQ (reference sequence). The CDR3 DNA sequence: TGTGCCAGCAGGAAAGGACAGGGCCGCGAGACCCAGTACTTC. Translating it yields CASRKGQGRETQYF.

The chain links TRBV5-1 to TRBJ2-3; D is perhaps TRBD2 (5 bases). Germline V lookup: CDR1 SGHRS, CDR2 YFSETQ. With 4 bases removed from V and 2 bases from J, the gap between germline ends came to 11 bases. There are 14 residues in the CDR3. CDR3 in amino acids: CASSLGLNTDTQYF. The CDR3 bases are TGCGCCAGCAGCCTAGGACTGAACACAGATACGCAGTATTTT.

This clone has just a few counts. The chain links TRBV5-1 to TRBJ2-1, with D uncertain. Germline loops: CDR1 SGHRS, CDR2 YFSETQ. The CDR3 loop spans 13 amino acids. V was cut by 2 bases and J by 2 bases, with 5 bases left in between. The CDR3 loop reads CASSLSTYNEQFF. The CDR3 DNA reads TGCGCCAGCAGCTTATCCACCTACAATGAGCAGTTCTTC.

J is TRBJ1-4 and V is TRBV18; possible D gene TRBD1, 5 bases. Germline V gene lookup returns CDR1 KGHSH and CDR2 LQKENI. Trimming removed 4 bases at V and 0 bases at J, with 12 bases between. The CDR3 extends over 16 amino acids. The CDR3 coding sequence is TGTGCCAGCTCACAACTGACAGTTGCAACTAATGAAAAACTGTTTTTT. Residues: CASSQLTVATNEKLFF.

The chain has TRBV7-2 and TRBJ2-1; weak D call: TRBD2 (6 bases). CDR1 SGHTA and CDR2 FQGNSA come from the germline V gene. This CDR3 has 13 amino acids. V lost 5 bases and J lost 4, with 9 bases in between. The CDR3 bases are TGTGCCAGCAGCCTTAGCGGTTACAATGAGCAGTTCTTC. Encoded protein: CASSLSGYNEQFF.